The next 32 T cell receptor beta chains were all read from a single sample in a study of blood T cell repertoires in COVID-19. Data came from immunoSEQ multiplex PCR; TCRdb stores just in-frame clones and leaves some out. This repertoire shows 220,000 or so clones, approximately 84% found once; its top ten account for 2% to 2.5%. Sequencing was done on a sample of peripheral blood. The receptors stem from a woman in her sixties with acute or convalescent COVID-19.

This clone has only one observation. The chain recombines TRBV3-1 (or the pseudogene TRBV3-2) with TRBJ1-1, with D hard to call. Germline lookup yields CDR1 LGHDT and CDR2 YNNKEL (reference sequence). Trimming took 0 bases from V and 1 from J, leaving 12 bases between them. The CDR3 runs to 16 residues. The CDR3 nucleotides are TGTGCCAGCAGCCAAGAGGTTTACGGGAAGAACACTGAAGCTTTCTTT. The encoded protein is CASSQEVYGKNTEAFF.

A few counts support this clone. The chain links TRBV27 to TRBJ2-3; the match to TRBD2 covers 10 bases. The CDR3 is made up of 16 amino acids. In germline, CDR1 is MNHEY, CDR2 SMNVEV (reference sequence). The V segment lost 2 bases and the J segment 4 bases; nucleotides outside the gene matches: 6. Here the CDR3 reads CASSLLGGTSADTQYF. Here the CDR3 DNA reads TGTGCCAGCAGTTTACTCGGGGGGACTAGCGCAGATACGCAGTATTTT.

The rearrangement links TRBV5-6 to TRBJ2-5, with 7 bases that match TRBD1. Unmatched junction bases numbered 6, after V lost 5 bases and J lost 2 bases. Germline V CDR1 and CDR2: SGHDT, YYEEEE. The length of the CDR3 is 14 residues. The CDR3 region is CASRKGAVQETQYF. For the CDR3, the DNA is TGTGCCAGCAGGAAGGGGGCGGTACAAGAGACCCAGTACTTC.

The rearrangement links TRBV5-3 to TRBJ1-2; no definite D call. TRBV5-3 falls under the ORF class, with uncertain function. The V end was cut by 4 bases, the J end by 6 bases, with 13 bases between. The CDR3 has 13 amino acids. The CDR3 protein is CARSAARGDGYTF. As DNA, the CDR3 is TGTGCCAGAAGCGCGGCGCGGGGAGATGGCTACACCTTC.

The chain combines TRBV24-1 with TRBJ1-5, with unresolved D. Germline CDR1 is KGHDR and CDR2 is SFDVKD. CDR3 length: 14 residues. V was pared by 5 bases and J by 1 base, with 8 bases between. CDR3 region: CATSVVVSNQPQHF. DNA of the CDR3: TGTGCCACCAGTGTAGTCGTGAGCAATCAGCCCCAGCATTTT.

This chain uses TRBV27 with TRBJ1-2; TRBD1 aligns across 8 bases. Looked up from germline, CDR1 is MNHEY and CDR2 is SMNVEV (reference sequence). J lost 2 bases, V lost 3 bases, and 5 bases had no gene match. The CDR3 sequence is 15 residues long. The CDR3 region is CASSFATGVNYGYTF. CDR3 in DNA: TGTGCCAGCAGTTTTGCGACAGGGGTAAACTATGGCTACACCTTC.

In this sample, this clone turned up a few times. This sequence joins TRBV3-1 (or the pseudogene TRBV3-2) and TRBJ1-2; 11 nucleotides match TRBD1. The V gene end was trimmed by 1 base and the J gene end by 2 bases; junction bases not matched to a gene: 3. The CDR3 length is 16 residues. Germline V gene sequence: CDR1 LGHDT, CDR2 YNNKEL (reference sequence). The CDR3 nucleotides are TGTGCCAGCAGCCAAGGCGGACAGGGGGCAAACTATGGCTACACCTTC. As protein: CASSQGGQGANYGYTF.

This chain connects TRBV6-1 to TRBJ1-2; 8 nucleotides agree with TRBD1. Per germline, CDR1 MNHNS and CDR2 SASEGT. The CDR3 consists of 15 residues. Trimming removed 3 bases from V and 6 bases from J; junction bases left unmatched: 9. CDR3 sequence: CASSERGQGGDGYTF. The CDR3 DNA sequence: TGTGCCAGCAGTGAGCGTGGACAGGGTGGCGATGGCTACACCTTC.

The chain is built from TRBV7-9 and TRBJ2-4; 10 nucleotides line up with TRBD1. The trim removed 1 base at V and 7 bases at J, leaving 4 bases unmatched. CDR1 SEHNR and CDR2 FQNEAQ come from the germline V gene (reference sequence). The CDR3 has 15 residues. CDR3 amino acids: CASSLETGGGNIQYF. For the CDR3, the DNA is TGTGCCAGCAGCTTAGAGACAGGGGGCGGGAACATTCAGTACTTC. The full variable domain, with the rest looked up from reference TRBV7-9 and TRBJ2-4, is DTGVSQNPRHKITKRGQNVTFRCDPISEHNRLYWYRQTLGQGPEFLTYFQNEAQLEKSRLLSDRFSAERPKGSFSTLEIQRTEQGDSAMYLCASSLETGGGNIQYFGAGTRLSVL.

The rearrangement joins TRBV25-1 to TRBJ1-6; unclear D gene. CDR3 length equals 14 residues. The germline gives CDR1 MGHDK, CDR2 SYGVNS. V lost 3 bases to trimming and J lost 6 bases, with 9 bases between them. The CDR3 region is CASSDPPLNSPLHF. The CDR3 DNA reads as TGTGCCAGCAGTGATCCCCCCCTTAATTCACCCCTCCACTTT.

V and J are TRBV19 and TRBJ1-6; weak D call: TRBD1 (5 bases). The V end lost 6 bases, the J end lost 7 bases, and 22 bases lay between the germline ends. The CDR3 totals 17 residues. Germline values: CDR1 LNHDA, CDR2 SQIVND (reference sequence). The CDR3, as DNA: TGTGCCAGTAGGACTGGGGGGACCTCGAATGTGAATTCACCCCTCCACTTT. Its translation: CASRTGGTSNVNSPLHF.

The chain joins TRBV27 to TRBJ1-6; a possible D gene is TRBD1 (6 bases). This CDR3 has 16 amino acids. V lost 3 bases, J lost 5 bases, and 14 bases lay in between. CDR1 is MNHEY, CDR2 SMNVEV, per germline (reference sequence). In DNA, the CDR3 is TGTGCCAGCAGTTTGGGGGGGGGCGGCCATAATTCACCCCTCCACTTT. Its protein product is CASSLGGGGHNSPLHF.

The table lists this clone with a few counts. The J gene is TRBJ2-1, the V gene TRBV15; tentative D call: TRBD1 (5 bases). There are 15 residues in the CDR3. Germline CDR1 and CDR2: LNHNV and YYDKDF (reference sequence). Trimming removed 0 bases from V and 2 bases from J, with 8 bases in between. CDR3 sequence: CATSREAGTYNEQFF. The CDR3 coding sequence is TGTGCCACCAGCAGAGAGGCAGGGACCTACAATGAGCAGTTCTTC.

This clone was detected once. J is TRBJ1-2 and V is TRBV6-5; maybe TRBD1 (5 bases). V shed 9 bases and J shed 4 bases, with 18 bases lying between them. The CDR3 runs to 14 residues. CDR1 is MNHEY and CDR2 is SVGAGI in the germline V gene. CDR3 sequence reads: CASHSGTRVYGYTF. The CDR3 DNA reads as TGTGCCAGTCATTCCGGGACTCGCGTCTATGGCTACACCTTC.

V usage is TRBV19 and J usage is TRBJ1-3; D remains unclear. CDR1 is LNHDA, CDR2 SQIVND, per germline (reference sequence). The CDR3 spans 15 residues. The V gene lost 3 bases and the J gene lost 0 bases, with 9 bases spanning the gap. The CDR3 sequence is CASSIAGSSGNTIYF. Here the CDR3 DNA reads TGTGCCAGTAGTATCGCCGGGAGCTCTGGAAACACCATATATTTT.

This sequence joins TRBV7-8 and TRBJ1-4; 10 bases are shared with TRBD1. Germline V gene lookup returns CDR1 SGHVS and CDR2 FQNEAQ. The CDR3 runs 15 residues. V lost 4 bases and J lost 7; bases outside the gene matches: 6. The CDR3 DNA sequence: TGTGCCAGCAGCTCGGGACAGGGGTTGGGTGAAAAACTGTTTTTT. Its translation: CASSSGQGLGEKLFF.

The CDR3 loop reads CASSRRQVNYGYTF. The CDR3 DNA reads TGTGCCAGCAGCCGCCGACAGGTTAACTATGGCTACACCTTC. The chain couples TRBV3-1 (or the pseudogene TRBV3-2) to TRBJ1-2, with D possibly being TRBD1 (6 bases). CDR1 is LGHDT and CDR2 is YNNKEL in the germline V gene (reference sequence). CDR3 length: 14 amino acids. V dropped 4 bases and J dropped 1 base, with 10 bases sitting between them.

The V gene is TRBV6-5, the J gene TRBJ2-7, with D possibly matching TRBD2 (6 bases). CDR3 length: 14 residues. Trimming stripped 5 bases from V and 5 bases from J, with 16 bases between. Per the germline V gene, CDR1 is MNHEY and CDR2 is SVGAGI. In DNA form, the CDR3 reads TGTGCCAGCAGTCAGGGACTGACCCCGGACGAGCAGTACTTC. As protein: CASSQGLTPDEQYF.

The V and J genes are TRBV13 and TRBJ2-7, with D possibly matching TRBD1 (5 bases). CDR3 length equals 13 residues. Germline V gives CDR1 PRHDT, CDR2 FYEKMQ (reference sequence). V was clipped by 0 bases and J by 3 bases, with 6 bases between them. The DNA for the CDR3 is TGTGCCAGCAGCTTAGGGACAGTCTACGAGCAGTACTTC. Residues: CASSLGTVYEQYF.

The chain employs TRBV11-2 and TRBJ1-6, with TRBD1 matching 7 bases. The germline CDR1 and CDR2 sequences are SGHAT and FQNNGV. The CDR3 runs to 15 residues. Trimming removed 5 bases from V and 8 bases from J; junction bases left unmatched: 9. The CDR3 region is CASSGHTGVDSPLHF. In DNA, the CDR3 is TGTGCCAGCAGCGGACACACAGGGGTAGATTCACCCCTCCACTTT.

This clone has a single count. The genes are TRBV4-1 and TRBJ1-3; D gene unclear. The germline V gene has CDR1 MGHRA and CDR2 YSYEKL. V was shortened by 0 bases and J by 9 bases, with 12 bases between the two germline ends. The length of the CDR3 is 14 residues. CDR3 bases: TGCGCCAGCAGCCAAGAGCCCTCGAGTGGCACCATATATTTT. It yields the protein CASSQEPSSGTIYF.

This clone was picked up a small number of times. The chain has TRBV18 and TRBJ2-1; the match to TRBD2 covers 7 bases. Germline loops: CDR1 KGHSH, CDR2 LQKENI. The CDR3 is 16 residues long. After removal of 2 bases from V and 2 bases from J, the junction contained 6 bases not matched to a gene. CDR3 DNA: TGTGCCAGCTCACCATATAGCGGGCGTACCTACAATGAGCAGTTCTTC. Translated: CASSPYSGRTYNEQFF.

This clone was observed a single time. The CDR3: CASSLAGRDGNEKLFF. In DNA, the CDR3 is TGCGCCAGCAGCTTGGCCGGCAGGGATGGGAATGAAAAACTGTTTTTT. The genes are TRBV5-1 and TRBJ1-4, with D possibly TRBD1 on 5 matching bases. The length of the CDR3 is 16 residues. The germline V gene has CDR1 SGHRS and CDR2 YFSETQ. Trimming pared 0 bases from V and 5 bases from J, leaving 14 bases between. Drawing the rest from reference TRBV5-1 and TRBJ1-4, the complete variable domain is KAGVTQTPRYLIKTRGQQVTLSCSPISGHRSVSWYQQTPGQGLQFLFEYFSETQRNKGNFPGRFSGRQFSNSRSEMNVSTLELGDSALYLCASSLAGRDGNEKLFFGSGTQLSVL.

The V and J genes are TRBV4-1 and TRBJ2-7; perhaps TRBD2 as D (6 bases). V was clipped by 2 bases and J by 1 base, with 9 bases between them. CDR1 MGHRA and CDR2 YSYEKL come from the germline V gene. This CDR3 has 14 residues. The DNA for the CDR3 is TGCGCCAGCAGCCAACCCGGGAGTTCCTACGAGCAGTACTTC. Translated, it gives CASSQPGSSYEQYF.

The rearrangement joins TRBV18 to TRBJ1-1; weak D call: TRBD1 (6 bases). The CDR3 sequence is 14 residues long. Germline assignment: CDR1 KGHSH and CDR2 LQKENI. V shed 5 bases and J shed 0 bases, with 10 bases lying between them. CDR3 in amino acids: CASSSDRMNTEAFF. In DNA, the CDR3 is TGTGCCAGCTCATCCGACAGGATGAACACTGAAGCTTTCTTT.

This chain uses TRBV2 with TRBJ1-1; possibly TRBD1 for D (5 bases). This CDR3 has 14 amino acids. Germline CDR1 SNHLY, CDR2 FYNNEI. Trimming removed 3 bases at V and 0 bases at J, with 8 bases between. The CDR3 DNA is TGTGCCAGCAGTGAGATCAGGGTGAACACTGAAGCTTTCTTT. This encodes CASSEIRVNTEAFF.

This CDR3 is CASSSPGGSSYNSPLHF. CDR3 DNA: TGTGCCAGCAGTTCGCCGGGAGGAAGCTCCTATAATTCACCCCTCCACTTT. The V and J genes are TRBV5-5 and TRBJ1-6; D is undetermined. V lost 5 bases and J lost 0, with 15 bases in between. The CDR3 is 17 residues long. CDR1 SGHKS and CDR2 YYEKEE come from the germline V gene (reference sequence).

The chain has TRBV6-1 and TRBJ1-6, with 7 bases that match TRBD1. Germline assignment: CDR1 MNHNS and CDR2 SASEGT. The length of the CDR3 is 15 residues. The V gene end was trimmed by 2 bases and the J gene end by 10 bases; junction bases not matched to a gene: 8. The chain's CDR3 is CASSERQGPTSPLHF. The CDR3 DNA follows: TGTGCCAGCAGTGAACGACAGGGTCCCACCTCACCCCTCCACTTT.

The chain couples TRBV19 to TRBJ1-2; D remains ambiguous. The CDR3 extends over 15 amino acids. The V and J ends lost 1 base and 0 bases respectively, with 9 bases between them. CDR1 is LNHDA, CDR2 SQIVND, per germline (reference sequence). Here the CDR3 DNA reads TGTGCCAGTAGTATAGTTCCAGAAGCTAACTATGGCTACACCTTC. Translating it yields CASSIVPEANYGYTF.

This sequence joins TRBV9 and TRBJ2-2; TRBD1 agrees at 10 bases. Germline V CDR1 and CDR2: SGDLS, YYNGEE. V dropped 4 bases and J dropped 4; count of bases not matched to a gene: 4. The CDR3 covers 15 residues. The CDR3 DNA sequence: TGTGCCAGCAGCAAGAGACAGGGGGCCACCGGGGAGCTGTTTTTT. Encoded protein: CASSKRQGATGELFF.

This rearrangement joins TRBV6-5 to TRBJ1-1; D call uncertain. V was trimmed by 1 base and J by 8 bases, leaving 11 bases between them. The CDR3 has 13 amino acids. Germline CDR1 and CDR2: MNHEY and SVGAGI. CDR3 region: CASSYYPGSEAFF. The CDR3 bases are TGTGCCAGCAGTTACTATCCGGGTTCCGAAGCTTTCTTT.

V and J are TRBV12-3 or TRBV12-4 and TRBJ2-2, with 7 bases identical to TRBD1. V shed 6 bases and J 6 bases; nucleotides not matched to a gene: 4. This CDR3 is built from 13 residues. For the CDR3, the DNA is TGTGCCAGCAGGACAGGGCCCGCCGGGGAGCTGTTTTTT. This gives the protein CASRTGPAGELFF.